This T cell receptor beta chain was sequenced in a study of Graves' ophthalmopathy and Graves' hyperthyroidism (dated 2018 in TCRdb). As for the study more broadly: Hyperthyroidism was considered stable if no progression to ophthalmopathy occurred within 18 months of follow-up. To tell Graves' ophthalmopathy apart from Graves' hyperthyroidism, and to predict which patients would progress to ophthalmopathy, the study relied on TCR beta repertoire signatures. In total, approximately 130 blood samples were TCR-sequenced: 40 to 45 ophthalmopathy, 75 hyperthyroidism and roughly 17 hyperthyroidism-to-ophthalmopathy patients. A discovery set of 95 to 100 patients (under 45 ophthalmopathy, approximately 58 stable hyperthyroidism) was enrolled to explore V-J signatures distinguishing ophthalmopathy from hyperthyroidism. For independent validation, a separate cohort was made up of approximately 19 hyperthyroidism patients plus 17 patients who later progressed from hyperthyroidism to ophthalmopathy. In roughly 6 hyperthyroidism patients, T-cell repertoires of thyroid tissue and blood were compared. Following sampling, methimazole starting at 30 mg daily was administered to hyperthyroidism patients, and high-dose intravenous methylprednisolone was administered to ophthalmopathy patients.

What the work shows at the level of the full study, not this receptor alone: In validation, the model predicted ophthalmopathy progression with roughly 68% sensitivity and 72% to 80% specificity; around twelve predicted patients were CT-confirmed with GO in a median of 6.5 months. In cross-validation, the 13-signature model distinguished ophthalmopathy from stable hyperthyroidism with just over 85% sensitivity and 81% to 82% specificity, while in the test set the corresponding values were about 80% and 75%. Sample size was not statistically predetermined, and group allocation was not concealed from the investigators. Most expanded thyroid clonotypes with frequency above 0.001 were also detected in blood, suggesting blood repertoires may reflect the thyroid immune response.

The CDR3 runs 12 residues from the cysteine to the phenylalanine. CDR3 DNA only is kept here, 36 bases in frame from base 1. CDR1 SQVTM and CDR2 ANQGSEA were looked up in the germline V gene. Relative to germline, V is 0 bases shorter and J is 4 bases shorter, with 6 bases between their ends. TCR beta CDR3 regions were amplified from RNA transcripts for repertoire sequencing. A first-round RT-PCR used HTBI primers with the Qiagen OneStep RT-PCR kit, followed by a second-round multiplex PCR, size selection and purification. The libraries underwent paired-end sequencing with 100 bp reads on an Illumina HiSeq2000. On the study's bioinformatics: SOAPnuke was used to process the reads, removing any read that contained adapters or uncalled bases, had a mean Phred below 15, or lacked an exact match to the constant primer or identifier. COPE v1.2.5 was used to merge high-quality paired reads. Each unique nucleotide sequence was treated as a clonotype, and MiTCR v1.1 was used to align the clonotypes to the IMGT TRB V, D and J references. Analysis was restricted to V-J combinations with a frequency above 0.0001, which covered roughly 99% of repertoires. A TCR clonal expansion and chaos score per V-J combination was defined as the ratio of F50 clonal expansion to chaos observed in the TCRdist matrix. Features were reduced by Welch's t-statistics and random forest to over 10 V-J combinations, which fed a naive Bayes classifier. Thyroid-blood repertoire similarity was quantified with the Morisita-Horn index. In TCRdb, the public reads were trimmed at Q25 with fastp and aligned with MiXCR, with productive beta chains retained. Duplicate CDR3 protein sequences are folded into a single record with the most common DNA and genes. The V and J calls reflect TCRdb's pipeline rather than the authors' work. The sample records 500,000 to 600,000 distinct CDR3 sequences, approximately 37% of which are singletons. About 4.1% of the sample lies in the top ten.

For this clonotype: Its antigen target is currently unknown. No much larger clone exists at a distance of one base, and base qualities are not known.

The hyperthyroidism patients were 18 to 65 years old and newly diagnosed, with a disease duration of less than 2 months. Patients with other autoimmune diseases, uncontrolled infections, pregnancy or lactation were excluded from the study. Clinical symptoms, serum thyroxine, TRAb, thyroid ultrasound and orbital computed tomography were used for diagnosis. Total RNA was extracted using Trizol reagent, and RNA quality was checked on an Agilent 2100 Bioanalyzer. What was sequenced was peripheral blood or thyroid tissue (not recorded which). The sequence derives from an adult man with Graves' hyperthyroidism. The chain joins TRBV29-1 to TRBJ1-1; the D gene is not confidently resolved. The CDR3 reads CSVEEVGTEAFF. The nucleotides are TGCAGCGTTGAAGAGGTCGGCACTGAAGCTTTCTTT.